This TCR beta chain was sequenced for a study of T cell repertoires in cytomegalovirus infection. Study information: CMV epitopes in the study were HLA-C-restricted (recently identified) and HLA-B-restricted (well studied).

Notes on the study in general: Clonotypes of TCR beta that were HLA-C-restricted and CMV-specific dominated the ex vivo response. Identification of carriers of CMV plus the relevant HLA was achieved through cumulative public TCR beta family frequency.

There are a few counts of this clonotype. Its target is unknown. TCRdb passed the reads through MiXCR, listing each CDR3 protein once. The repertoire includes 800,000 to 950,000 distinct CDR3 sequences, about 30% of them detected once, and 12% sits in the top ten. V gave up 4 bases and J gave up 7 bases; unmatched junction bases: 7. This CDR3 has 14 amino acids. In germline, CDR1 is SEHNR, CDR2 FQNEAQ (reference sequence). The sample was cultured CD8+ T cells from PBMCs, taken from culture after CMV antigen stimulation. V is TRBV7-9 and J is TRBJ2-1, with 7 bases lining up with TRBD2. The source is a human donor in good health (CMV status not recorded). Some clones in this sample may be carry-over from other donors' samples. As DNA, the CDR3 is TGTGCCAGCAGCTCCCAGTGGGAGGGTAATGAGCAGTTCTTC. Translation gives CASSSQWEGNEQFF.